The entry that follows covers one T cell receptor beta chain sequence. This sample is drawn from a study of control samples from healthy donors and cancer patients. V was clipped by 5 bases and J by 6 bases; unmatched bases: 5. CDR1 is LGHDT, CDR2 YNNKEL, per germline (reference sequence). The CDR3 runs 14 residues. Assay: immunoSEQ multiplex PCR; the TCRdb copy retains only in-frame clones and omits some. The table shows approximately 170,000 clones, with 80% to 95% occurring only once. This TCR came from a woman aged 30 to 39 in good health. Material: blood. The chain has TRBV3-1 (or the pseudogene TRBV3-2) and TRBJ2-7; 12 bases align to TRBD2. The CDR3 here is CASSSLAGGLEQYF. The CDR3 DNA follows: TGTGCCAGCAGCTCCCTAGCGGGAGGGCTCGAGCAGTACTTC.